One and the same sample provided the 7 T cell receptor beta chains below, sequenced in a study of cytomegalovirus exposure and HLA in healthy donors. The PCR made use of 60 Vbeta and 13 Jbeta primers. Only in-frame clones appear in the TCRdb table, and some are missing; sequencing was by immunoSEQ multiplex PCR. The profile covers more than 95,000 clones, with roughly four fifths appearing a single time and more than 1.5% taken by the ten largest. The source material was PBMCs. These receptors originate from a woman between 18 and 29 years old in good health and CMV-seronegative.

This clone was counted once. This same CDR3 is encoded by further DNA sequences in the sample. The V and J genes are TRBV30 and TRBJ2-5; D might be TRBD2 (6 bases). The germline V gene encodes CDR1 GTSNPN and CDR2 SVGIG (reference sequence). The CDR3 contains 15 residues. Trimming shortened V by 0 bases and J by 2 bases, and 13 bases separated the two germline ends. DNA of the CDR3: TGTGCCTGGAGTGTAGGTCTCGCGGGGCAAGAGACCCAGTACTTC. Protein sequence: CAWSVGLAGQETQYF.

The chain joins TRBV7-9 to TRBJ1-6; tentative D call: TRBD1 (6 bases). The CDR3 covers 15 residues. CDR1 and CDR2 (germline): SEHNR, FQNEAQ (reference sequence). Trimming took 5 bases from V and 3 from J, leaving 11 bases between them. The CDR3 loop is CASSTWTDYNSPLHF. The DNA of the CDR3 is TGTGCCAGCAGCACCTGGACAGACTATAATTCACCCCTCCACTTT.

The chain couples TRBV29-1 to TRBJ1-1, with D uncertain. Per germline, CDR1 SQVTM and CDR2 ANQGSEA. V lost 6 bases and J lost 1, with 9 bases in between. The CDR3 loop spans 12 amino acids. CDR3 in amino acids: CSVAETNTEAFF. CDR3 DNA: TGCAGCGTAGCGGAGACGAACACTGAAGCTTTCTTT.

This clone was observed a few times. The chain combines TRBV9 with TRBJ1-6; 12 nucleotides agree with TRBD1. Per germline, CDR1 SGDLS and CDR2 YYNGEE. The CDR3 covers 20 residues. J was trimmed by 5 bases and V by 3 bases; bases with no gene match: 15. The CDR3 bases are TGTGCCAGCAGCGGACGGTCCCGGGACAGGGGGCCGTATGATAATTCACCCCTCCACTTT. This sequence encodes CASSGRSRDRGPYDNSPLHF.

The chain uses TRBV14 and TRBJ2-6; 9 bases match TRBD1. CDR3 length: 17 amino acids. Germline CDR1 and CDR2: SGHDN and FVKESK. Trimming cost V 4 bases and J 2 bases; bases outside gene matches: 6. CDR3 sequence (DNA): TGTGCCAGCAGCCGGGGACAGGGAATCGCTGGGGCCAACGTCCTGACTTTC. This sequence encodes CASSRGQGIAGANVLTF.

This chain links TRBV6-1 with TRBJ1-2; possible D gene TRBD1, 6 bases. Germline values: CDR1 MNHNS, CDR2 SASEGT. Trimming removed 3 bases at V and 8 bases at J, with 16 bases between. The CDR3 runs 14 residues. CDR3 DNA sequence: TGTGCCAGCAGTGAGGGACACCGTGGGAGCGGCTACACCTTC. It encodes CASSEGHRGSGYTF.

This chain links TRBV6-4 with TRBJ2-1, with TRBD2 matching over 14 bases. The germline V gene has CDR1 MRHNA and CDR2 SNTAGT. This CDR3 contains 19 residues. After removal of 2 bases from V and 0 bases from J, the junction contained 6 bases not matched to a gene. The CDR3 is CASSDQGLAGGHSYNEQFF. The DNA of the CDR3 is TGTGCCAGCAGTGACCAAGGACTAGCGGGGGGCCACTCCTACAATGAGCAGTTCTTC.